The rows below give T cell receptor beta chains drawn from one sample of a study of T cells in Graves' hyperthyroidism and ophthalmopathy. TCRdb processed the multiplex PCR reads anew with MiXCR; each CDR3 protein has one entry. The sample has hundreds of thousands of distinct CDR3 sequences, approximately 40% seen once. Sequenced material: blood. Receptors originate from a woman aged 40 to 55 with Graves' hyperthyroidism. Both conserved end residues are part of each CDR3. D genes are given only for firm matches. Clone size is shown for a subset of rows, as once, few, many or a class of expanded clone.

CDR3 length,J gene,V gene,D gene,clone size,CDR3 protein,CDR3 DNA
15,TRBJ1-2,TRBV4-3,TRBD1,few,CASSQDKGTAYGYTF,TGCGCCAGCAGCCAAGATAAGGGGACAGCATATGGCTACACCTTC
13,TRBJ2-2,TRBV25-1,.,many,CASSDREVGELFF,TGTGCCAGCAGTGACAGGGAGGTCGGGGAGCTGTTTTTT
15,TRBJ1-3,TRBV7-9,.,many,CASSLEGSAGNTIYF,TGTGCCAGCAGCTTAGAAGGGAGCGCTGGAAACACCATATATTTT
15,TRBJ1-1,TRBV9,.,.,CASSEQAGRNTEAFF,TGTGCCAGCAGCGAGCAAGCGGGAAGGAACACTGAAGCTTTCTTT
15,TRBJ1-6,TRBV7-9,TRBD1,.,CASSETGVLHSPLHF,TGTGCCAGCAGTGAAACAGGGGTCCTTCATTCACCCCTCCACTTT
14,TRBJ2-7,TRBV5-1,TRBD2,.,CASSDEAGDDGQYF,TGCGCCAGCAGTGACGAGGCGGGAGATGACGGGCAGTACTTC
12,TRBJ1-2,TRBV28,.,.,CAISQGDYGYTF,TGTGCCATCTCACAGGGAGACTATGGCTACACCTTC
16,TRBJ1-5,TRBV20-1,.,.,CSADSPWGERYRPQHF,TGCAGTGCTGACAGTCCCTGGGGGGAAAGGTATCGGCCCCAGCATTTT
15,TRBJ1-1,TRBV5-5,TRBD1,few,CASTYEGTANTEAFF,TGTGCCAGCACCTACGAGGGGACAGCGAACACTGAAGCTTTCTTT
16,TRBJ2-7,TRBV4-2,TRBD1,few,CASSQDVRTGVFEQYF,TGTGCCAGCAGCCAAGATGTTAGGACAGGGGTCTTCGAGCAGTACTTC
16,TRBJ2-5,TRBV12-5,.,many,CASGLDRPGHRETQYF,TGTGCTAGTGGTTTGGACCGACCGGGACACAGGGAGACCCAGTACTTC
14,TRBJ2-5,TRBV12-3/TRBV12-4,TRBD1,.,CASSRGTGQETQSF,TGTGCCAGCAGTAGAGGGACAGGGCAAGAGACCCAGTCCTTC
12,TRBJ1-1,TRBV2,.,many,CASWLGNTEAFF,TGTGCCAGCTGGTTAGGGAACACTGAAGCTTTCTTT
11,TRBJ2-5,TRBV7-9,.,.,CASTYGETQYF,TGTGCCAGCACTTATGGGGAGACCCAGTACTTC
16,TRBJ1-6,TRBV27,TRBD1,few,CASSNYRGRLWSPLHF,TGTGCCAGCAGTAACTACAGGGGGCGTTTATGGTCACCCCTCCACTTT
16,TRBJ2-5,TRBV7-9,TRBD2,few,CASSLTSGGPRETQYF,TGTGCCAGCAGCTTAACTAGCGGGGGGCCGCGGGAGACCCAGTACTTC
14,TRBJ1-2,TRBV15,.,once,CATSKGQMIYGYTF,TGTGCCACCAGCAAAGGACAGATGATCTATGGCTACACCTTC
16,TRBJ1-1,TRBV7-4,.,many,CASPHTGSFMNTEAFF,TGTGCCAGTCCTCATACCGGCAGTTTTATGAACACTGAAGCTTTCTTT
15,TRBJ2-7,TRBV12-3/TRBV12-4,.,.,CASRGNLASSYEQYF,TGTGCCAGCAGGGGAAACCTAGCCAGCTCCTACGAGCAGTACTTC
13,TRBJ1-2,TRBV20-1,.,few,CSAAGKINYGYTF,TGCAGTGCCGCGGGAAAAATTAACTATGGCTACACCTTC
13,TRBJ2-1,TRBV2,TRBD2,once,CASRLAGYNEQFF,TGTGCCAGCAGACTAGCGGGGTACAATGAGCAGTTCTTC
14,TRBJ2-5,TRBV25-1,TRBD2,.,CASSSGGFQETQYF,TGTGCCAGCAGCAGCGGGGGATTTCAGGAGACCCAGTACTTC
16,TRBJ1-2,TRBV7-2,TRBD1,few,CASSHIGTEANYGYTF,TGTGCCAGCAGCCACATCGGGACAGAAGCTAACTATGGCTACACCTTC
13,TRBJ1-1,TRBV6-1,.,.,CASSEQGLAEAFF,TGTGCCAGCAGTGAGCAGGGTTTGGCTGAAGCTTTCTTT
14,TRBJ1-2,TRBV5-1,TRBD1,.,CASSPGDRSYGYTF,TGCGCCAGCAGCCCGGGGGACAGGAGCTATGGCTACACCTTC
13,TRBJ1-1,TRBV20-1,.,.,CSGGTAENTEAFF,TGCAGTGGAGGGACGGCCGAGAACACTGAAGCTTTCTTT
16,TRBJ1-4,TRBV13,.,few,CASSPRDRTTNEKLFF,TGTGCCAGCAGCCCACGTGACAGGACAACTAATGAAAAACTGTTTTTT
14,TRBJ2-7,TRBV20-1,TRBD2,many,CSARALREGPEQYF,TGCAGTGCTAGAGCCCTACGGGAGGGCCCCGAGCAGTACTTC
14,TRBJ2-2,TRBV6-1,.,.,CASSIRGDTGELFF,TGTGCCAGCAGTATCCGGGGTGACACCGGGGAGCTGTTTTTT
16,TRBJ2-7,TRBV6-6,.,.,CASSYGVGDSLYEQYF,TGTGCCAGCAGTTACGGAGTGGGTGACAGCCTATACGAGCAGTACTTC
12,TRBJ1-4,TRBV20-1,.,.,CSAREENEKLFF,TGCAGTGCTAGAGAAGAAAATGAAAAACTGTTTTTT
13,TRBJ2-7,TRBV29-1,.,many,CSVSDVRSYEQYF,TGCAGCGTTTCGGACGTACGGTCCTACGAGCAGTACTTC
13,TRBJ1-2,TRBV2,TRBD1,.,CASLQGRDYGYTF,TGTGCCAGCTTACAGGGGCGAGACTATGGCTACACCTTC
15,TRBJ1-1,TRBV5-5,.,.,CASSLIPGNFAEAFF,TGCGCCAGCAGTTTGATCCCAGGGAATTTCGCTGAAGCTTTCTTT
15,TRBJ1-2,TRBV25-1,.,.,CASSARGRHSYGYTF,TGTGCCAGCAGTGCCAGGGGCCGACATTCCTATGGCTACACCTTC
14,TRBJ1-2,TRBV10-1,.,.,CASSPLGAPYGYTF,TGTGCCAGCTCACCCCTAGGGGCCCCCTATGGCTACACCTTC
16,TRBJ1-6,TRBV11-2,.,.,CASSLWGSKCNSPLHF,TGTGCCAGCAGCCTGTGGGGTAGTAAATGTAATTCACCCCTCCACTTT
14,TRBJ2-2,TRBV6-5,.,.,CASRWGANTGELFF,TGTGCCAGCAGATGGGGCGCTAACACCGGGGAGCTGTTTTTT
14,TRBJ2-7,TRBV12-3/TRBV12-4,.,many,CASSLPGHVGEQYF,TGTGCCAGCAGTCTGCCGGGACACGTCGGCGAGCAGTACTTC
13,TRBJ1-6,TRBV12-3/TRBV12-4,.,many,CASKIGDNSPLHF,TGTGCCAGCAAGATAGGGGATAATTCACCCCTCCACTTT
15,TRBJ2-2,TRBV6-5,TRBD1,.,CASSWTGAYTGELFF,TGTGCCAGCAGTTGGACAGGGGCGTACACCGGGGAGCTGTTTTTT
16,TRBJ1-3,TRBV5-4,TRBD1,.,CASSPQGACSGNTIYF,TGTGCCAGCAGTCCCCAGGGGGCCTGCTCTGGAAACACCATATATTTT
14,TRBJ1-2,TRBV29-1,TRBD1,few,CSVEDGTGWDGYTF,TGCAGCGTTGAAGATGGGACAGGGTGGGATGGCTACACCTTC
15,TRBJ1-6,TRBV7-2,.,.,CASSSLEGIGSPPHF,TGTGCCAGCAGCTCTCTCGAGGGGATTGGTTCGCCCCCCCACTTT
15,TRBJ1-2,TRBV7-8,TRBD1,many,CASSLTRGLDYGYTF,TGTGCCAGCAGCTTAACGAGGGGGCTCGACTATGGCTACACCTTC
15,TRBJ2-7,TRBV9,TRBD1,.,CASSQGGQGKGEQYF,TGTGCCAGCAGCCAAGGAGGACAGGGGAAGGGCGAGCAGTACTTC
17,TRBJ1-4,TRBV6-2/TRBV6-3,TRBD1,.,CASSYSAPGQGGEKLFF,TGTGCCAGCAGTTACTCCGCGCCGGGACAGGGAGGTGAAAAACTGTTTTTT
15,TRBJ2-3,TRBV5-1,.,.,CASSLFSGYADTQYF,TGCGCCAGCAGCTTGTTTTCAGGGTACGCAGATACGCAGTATTTT
14,TRBJ1-1,TRBV7-2,TRBD1,many,CASSLTGTGSEAFF,TGTGCCAGCAGCTTGACCGGGACAGGGAGTGAAGCTTTCTTT
14,TRBJ1-5,TRBV29-1,TRBD1,.,CSVSGQGREQPQHF,TGCAGCGTTTCGGGACAGGGTAGAGAGCAGCCCCAGCATTTT
12,TRBJ1-1,TRBV12-3/TRBV12-4,.,.,CASSSFSTEALF,TGTGCCAGCAGTAGCTTTTCCACTGAAGCTCTCTTT
14,TRBJ2-5,TRBV2,TRBD1,many,CASSQGTGGETQYF,TGTGCCAGCAGCCAGGGGACAGGAGGGGAGACCCAGTACTTC
15,TRBJ2-2,TRBV5-8,.,.,CASSFLAGNTGELFF,TGTGCCAGCAGCTTCCTTGCAGGGAACACCGGGGAGCTGTTTTTT